Reported below is one T cell receptor beta chain. What it binds is not known. This sample was included in a study of T cell responses to AZD1222 COVID-19 vaccine. Findings of the study overall: The breadth and depth of Spike-specific TCRs increased once two AZD1222 doses had been given. Among vaccine-associated CD4 TCRs, coverage spanned spike, with dominance at 160-218 and 743-854. The donors showed a predominance of white British ancestry and of females, with possible underestimation of clonal diversity.

Only in-frame clones appear in the TCRdb table, and some are missing; sequencing was by immunoSEQ multiplex PCR. Here the sample spans about 91,000 clones, 92% being singletons. V was pared by 5 bases and J by 0 bases, with 11 bases between. Germline-derived CDR1 and CDR2 are MNHEY and SVGAGI. The CDR3 spans 15 residues. Analyses pooled second doses at about 4 or about 12 weeks. Here the sequenced sample was peripheral blood, taken 28 days after the second AZD1222 dose. The sequence was obtained from an adult who received the AZD1222 COVID-19 vaccine. The chain employs TRBV6-5 and TRBJ1-3; D is unresolved. The CDR3 region has the DNA TGTGCCAGCAGTCGACGCTGGGACTCTGGAAACACCATATATTTT. It encodes CASSRRWDSGNTIYF.